This is a list of T cell receptor beta chains from one sample in a study of shared clonotypes between healthy human individuals. Using immunoSEQ multiplex PCR, the repertoire was profiled, and TCRdb retains in-frame clones only, with some absent. The data show under 150,000 clones, with about 63% seen just once and roughly 25% held by the top ten. The sample was memory CD8+ T cells sorted from blood. The receptors were sampled from a woman in her twenties or thirties in good health. Each CDR3 is given with its conserved first and last residue. A D gene is named only where the DNA matches it firmly. Expanded clones are given a class, and other clones once, few, many or no size at all.

D gene	clone size	V gene	J gene	CDR3 protein	CDR3 DNA
TRBD1	NA	TRBV28	TRBJ1-2	CASSLTGSYGYTF	TGTGCCAGCAGTTTGACAGGGTCCTATGGCTACACCTTC
NA	NA	TRBV29-1	TRBJ2-7	CSVGSGDHEQYF	TGCAGCGTTGGTTCCGGGGACCACGAGCAGTACTTC
NA	NA	TRBV4-1	TRBJ2-1	CASSQGEQFF	TGCGCCAGCAGCCAAGGAGAGCAGTTCTTC
TRBD2	NA	TRBV5-1	TRBJ2-7	CASSLGTSALEQYF	TGCGCCAGCAGCTTGGGGACTAGCGCCCTCGAGCAGTACTTC
NA	NA	TRBV4-1	TRBJ1-1	CASSQWGANTEAFF	TGCGCCAGCAGCCAGTGGGGGGCGAACACTGAAGCTTTCTTT
NA	NA	TRBV6-1	TRBJ1-5	CASSAGRLEPQHF	TGTGCCAGCAGTGCAGGTCGCCTGGAGCCCCAGCATTTT
NA	many	TRBV19	TRBJ2-5	CASSWGQGETQYF	TGTGCCAGTAGTTGGGGTCAGGGAGAGACCCAGTACTTC
NA	NA	TRBV5-4	TRBJ2-4	CASSRTGLLNIQYF	TGTGCCAGCAGCCGAACGGGACTCCTAAACATTCAGTACTTC
NA	few	TRBV7-9	TRBJ1-3	CASSASEFSGNTIYF	TGTGCCAGCAGCGCATCAGAGTTCTCTGGAAACACCATATATTTT
TRBD1	NA	TRBV13	TRBJ1-5	CASSPGTGGQPQHF	TGTGCCAGCAGCCCGGGGACAGGTGGGCAGCCCCAGCATTTT
NA	NA	TRBV25-1	TRBJ2-7	CASSPGGRYEQYF	TGTGCCAGCAGCCCTGGGGGTCGCTACGAGCAGTACTTC
NA	NA	TRBV6-6	TRBJ2-7	CASAIQGPEQYF	TGTGCCAGCGCGATACAGGGACCCGAGCAGTACTTC
TRBD1	NA	TRBV28	TRBJ1-5	CASSHEGQPNQPQHF	TGTGCCAGCAGCCACGAGGGACAGCCTAATCAGCCCCAGCATTTT
NA	NA	TRBV28	TRBJ1-3	CASSLFLLGELLGNTIYF	TGTGCCAGCAGTTTATTTTTGCTAGGAGAATTACTTGGAAACACCATATATTTT
NA	NA	TRBV4-1	TRBJ1-2	CASSQVEGTNYGYTF	TGCGCCAGCAGCCAAGTTGAAGGGACTAACTATGGCTACACCTTC
NA	NA	TRBV28	TRBJ2-6	CASRRDWSSGANVLTF	TGTGCCAGCAGACGTGATTGGTCCTCTGGGGCCAACGTCCTGACTTTC
NA	NA	TRBV27	TRBJ2-3	CASSFVGGMGDTQYF	TGTGCCAGCAGTTTCGTCGGAGGGATGGGAGATACGCAGTATTTT
TRBD2	NA	TRBV7-9	TRBJ2-3	CASSLGTSVDTQYF	TGTGCCAGCAGCCTGGGGACTAGTGTAGATACGCAGTATTTT
TRBD2	NA	TRBV6-1	TRBJ2-3	CASGAGDTDTQYF	TGTGCCAGCGGAGCGGGAGACACAGATACGCAGTATTTT
NA	NA	TRBV27	TRBJ2-7	CASSSGASYEQYF	TGTGCCAGCAGTTCCGGAGCTTCCTACGAGCAGTACTTC
NA	NA	TRBV5-4	TRBJ1-2	CASSLPGTTSNYGYTF	TGTGCCAGCAGCTTGCCGGGGACAACTTCTAACTATGGCTACACCTTC
TRBD1	NA	TRBV4-1	TRBJ2-7	CASSQRQGREQYF	TGCGCCAGCAGCCAAAGACAGGGGAGGGAGCAGTACTTC
TRBD1	NA	TRBV7-8	TRBJ1-1	CASSPGLGQGMNTEAFF	TGTGCCAGCAGCCCCGGGTTGGGACAGGGGATGAACACTGAAGCTTTCTTT
TRBD2	few	TRBV7-6	TRBJ2-5	CASSPGSAGDWFETQYF	TGTGCCAGCAGCCCCGGTTCAGCGGGAGATTGGTTTGAAACCCAGTACTTC
TRBD2	NA	TRBV25-1	TRBJ2-7	CASRFGTSGTEQYF	TGTGCCAGCAGATTTGGGACTAGCGGGACCGAGCAGTACTTC
NA	medium-sized	TRBV2	TRBJ2-2	CATSLGVGGELFF	TGTGCCACCAGCCTAGGCGTAGGCGGGGAGCTGTTTTTT
NA	NA	TRBV2	TRBJ2-1	CASSPDYNEQFF	TGTGCCAGCAGTCCAGACTACAATGAGCAGTTCTTC
TRBD2	NA	TRBV10-3	TRBJ2-7	CAISDSAGLAGFYYEQYF	TGTGCCATCAGTGACTCGGCGGGACTAGCGGGATTTTACTACGAGCAGTACTTC
NA	NA	TRBV6-5	TRBJ1-5	CASREYSNQPQHF	TGTGCCAGCAGGGAGTATAGCAATCAGCCCCAGCATTTT
NA	NA	TRBV25-1	TRBJ2-1	CASRTGTDENEQFF	TGTGCCAGCCGGACCGGGACGGACGAAAATGAGCAGTTCTTC
NA	once	TRBV9	TRBJ2-7	CASSPLGLTSAGIIEQYF	TGTGCCAGCAGCCCACTGGGACTCACATCCGCTGGGATAATCGAGCAGTACTTC
NA	NA	TRBV5-1	TRBJ2-7	CASSLVSGYEQYF	TGCGCCAGCAGCTTAGTTTCGGGGTACGAGCAGTACTTC
NA	NA	TRBV29-1	TRBJ1-2	CSVPLGMDGYTF	TGCAGCGTCCCATTAGGAATGGATGGCTACACCTTC
NA	many	TRBV7-8	TRBJ2-5	CASSLSSREQETQYF	TGTGCCAGCAGCTTAAGTTCCAGGGAACAAGAGACCCAGTACTTC
NA	NA	TRBV19	TRBJ1-5	CASSIWGVGGNQPQHF	TGTGCCAGTAGTATATGGGGCGTTGGGGGCAATCAGCCCCAGCATTTT
NA	NA	TRBV10-3	TRBJ1-4	CAISPGVGEKLFF	TGTGCCATCAGTCCAGGGGTAGGAGAAAAACTGTTTTTT
NA	NA	TRBV27	TRBJ2-3	CASRGNKGRTQYF	TGTGCCAGCAGGGGAAATAAGGGGCGGACGCAGTATTTT
TRBD1	NA	TRBV7-9	TRBJ1-2	CASSPILGQLGYTF	TGTGCCAGCAGCCCAATATTGGGACAGCTTGGCTACACCTTC
NA	NA	TRBV11-2	TRBJ2-7	CASSVHGEYSYEQYF	TGTGCCAGCAGCGTCCACGGGGAGTACTCCTACGAGCAGTACTTC
NA	once	TRBV7-9	TRBJ2-7	CASSSSTSGSYEQYF	TGTGCCAGCAGCTCTAGCACCTCAGGGTCCTACGAGCAGTACTTC
NA	NA	TRBV6-5	TRBJ2-7	CASGGRGASYEQYF	TGTGCCAGCGGGGGGAGAGGAGCCTCCTACGAGCAGTACTTC
TRBD1	NA	TRBV6-5	TRBJ1-2	CASTPGEGAAYGYTF	TGTGCCAGCACTCCCGGGGAGGGGGCGGCCTATGGCTACACCTTC
NA	NA	TRBV6-4	TRBJ2-2	CASSDRQDTGELFF	TGTGCCAGCAGTGACAGGCAGGACACCGGGGAGCTGTTTTTT
TRBD2	many	TRBV25-1	TRBJ2-1	CASSRLAGYNEQFF	TGTGCCAGCAGTAGACTAGCGGGATACAATGAGCAGTTCTTC
TRBD2	NA	TRBV4-2	TRBJ2-1	CASSQGLAGLTYNEQFF	TGTGCCAGCAGCCAAGGACTAGCGGGCCTTACCTACAATGAGCAGTTCTTC
TRBD2	NA	TRBV11-2	TRBJ2-1	CASSLLRTSGISYNEQFF	TGTGCCAGCAGCCTTCTTAGAACTAGCGGGATCTCCTACAATGAGCAGTTCTTC
NA	few	TRBV11-3	TRBJ2-1	CASSTQGMVGDEQFF	TGTGCCAGCAGCACTCAGGGTATGGTGGGAGACGAGCAGTTCTTC
NA	many	TRBV11-2	TRBJ1-2	CASSPAAGQYGYTF	TGTGCCAGCAGCCCCGCGGCGGGGCAATATGGCTACACCTTC
TRBD2	NA	TRBV9	TRBJ2-3	CASSVSSGGSTDTQYF	TGTGCCAGCAGCGTATCTAGCGGAGGGAGCACAGATACGCAGTATTTT
NA	NA	TRBV5-6	TRBJ2-7	CASSFGSTYEQYF	TGTGCCAGCAGCTTTGGCAGTACCTACGAGCAGTACTTC
TRBD1	NA	TRBV4-2	TRBJ2-1	CASSLPTGGLYNEQFF	TGTGCCAGCAGCTTACCAACAGGGGGCCTCTACAATGAGCAGTTCTTC
TRBD1	NA	TRBV18	TRBJ1-2	CASSPSQGAGFDGYTF	TGTGCCAGCTCACCATCGCAGGGGGCGGGCTTCGATGGCTACACCTTC